The rows below give T cell receptor beta chains drawn from one sample of a study of shared clonotypes between healthy human individuals. Some clones are missing from TCRdb's copy, which holds only in-frame ones; the method was immunoSEQ multiplex PCR. The table has about 2,200,000 clones, more than 85% seen once; the top ten hold approximately 1.7%. Input material: naive CD8+ T cells from PBMCs. The receptors originated from a man between 18 and 29 years old in good health. Some clones in this sample may be carry-over from other donors' samples. The CDR3 runs from the conserved cysteine through the conserved F or W. The order of the fields is clone size, J gene, D gene, V gene, CDR3 protein, CDR3 DNA. The D gene is left open where the match is weak. Rows may omit the clone size; those that give it use once, few, many or a size class.

abundance: -; j_gene: TRBJ1-1; d_gene: TRBD1; v_gene: TRBV7-2; CDR3aa: CASSLHRQGAGEAFF; CDR3nt: TGTGCCAGCAGCTTGCATCGACAGGGGGCAGGCGAAGCTTTCTTT
abundance: -; j_gene: TRBJ2-7; d_gene: -; v_gene: TRBV7-9; CDR3aa: CASSLGGNYEQYF; CDR3nt: TGTGCCAGCAGCTTAGGAGGGAACTACGAGCAGTACTTC
abundance: once; j_gene: TRBJ2-1; d_gene: TRBD2; v_gene: TRBV6-4; CDR3aa: CASSESGGPYNEQFF; CDR3nt: TGTGCCAGCAGTGAATCGGGAGGTCCCTACAATGAGCAGTTCTTC
abundance: -; j_gene: TRBJ2-5; d_gene: -; v_gene: TRBV9; CDR3aa: CASSVTTEGAQYF; CDR3nt: TGTGCCAGCAGCGTAACCACCGAGGGGGCCCAGTACTTC
abundance: -; j_gene: TRBJ2-3; d_gene: -; v_gene: TRBV7-5; CDR3aa: CVRSPQRTQDTQYF; CDR3nt: TGTGTCAGAAGCCCCCAGCGGACCCAAGATACGCAGTATTTT
abundance: -; j_gene: TRBJ2-7; d_gene: TRBD1; v_gene: TRBV2; CDR3aa: CASSDPRDRAYEQYF; CDR3nt: TGTGCCAGCAGTGACCCTCGGGACAGGGCATACGAGCAGTACTTC
abundance: -; j_gene: TRBJ2-5; d_gene: TRBD1; v_gene: TRBV5-4; CDR3aa: CASSARDRGHQETQYF; CDR3nt: TGTGCCAGCAGCGCGAGGGACAGGGGGCACCAAGAGACCCAGTACTTC
abundance: -; j_gene: TRBJ2-7; d_gene: -; v_gene: TRBV28; CDR3aa: CASRARSGYEQYF; CDR3nt: TGTGCCAGCAGAGCCAGGAGTGGCTACGAGCAGTACTTC
abundance: -; j_gene: TRBJ2-7; d_gene: -; v_gene: TRBV7-2; CDR3aa: CASSLVTNYEQYF; CDR3nt: TGTGCCAGCAGCTTAGTCACGAACTACGAGCAGTACTTC
abundance: -; j_gene: TRBJ1-2; d_gene: -; v_gene: TRBV13; CDR3aa: CASRGPSPYGYTF; CDR3nt: TGTGCCAGCAGAGGACCTTCCCCCTATGGCTACACCTTC
abundance: -; j_gene: TRBJ1-1; d_gene: -; v_gene: TRBV6-6; CDR3aa: CASSSAPGTEAFF; CDR3nt: TGTGCCAGCAGTTCGGCGCCCGGCACTGAAGCTTTCTTT
abundance: -; j_gene: TRBJ2-3; d_gene: TRBD2; v_gene: TRBV9; CDR3aa: CASSDSGKSTDTQYF; CDR3nt: TGTGCCAGCAGCGATAGCGGGAAAAGCACAGATACGCAGTATTTT
abundance: -; j_gene: TRBJ1-2; d_gene: -; v_gene: TRBV15; CDR3aa: CATSRDPEAAANYGYTF; CDR3nt: TGTGCCACCAGCAGAGATCCAGAGGCCGCGGCTAACTATGGCTACACCTTC
abundance: -; j_gene: TRBJ2-7; d_gene: -; v_gene: TRBV6-5; CDR3aa: CASSYSSGQDEQYF; CDR3nt: TGTGCCAGCAGTTACTCGTCAGGGCAAGACGAGCAGTACTTC
abundance: -; j_gene: TRBJ2-7; d_gene: -; v_gene: TRBV29-1; CDR3aa: CSVGSPSYEQYF; CDR3nt: TGCAGCGTTGGGAGTCCTTCCTACGAGCAGTACTTC
abundance: few; j_gene: TRBJ1-4; d_gene: -; v_gene: TRBV9; CDR3aa: CASSVDLNNEKLFF; CDR3nt: TGTGCCAGCAGCGTGGACCTCAATAATGAAAAACTGTTTTTT
abundance: -; j_gene: TRBJ2-7; d_gene: TRBD1; v_gene: TRBV4-1; CDR3aa: CASSHGTAQDEQYF; CDR3nt: TGCGCCAGCAGCCACGGGACAGCCCAGGACGAGCAGTACTTC
abundance: -; j_gene: TRBJ1-1; d_gene: -; v_gene: TRBV4-1; CDR3aa: CASSQWGVNTEAFF; CDR3nt: TGCGCCAGCAGCCAGTGGGGCGTGAACACTGAAGCTTTCTTT
abundance: -; j_gene: TRBJ2-3; d_gene: TRBD2; v_gene: TRBV7-8; CDR3aa: CASSSGLAATYTQYF; CDR3nt: TGTGCCAGCAGCTCCGGACTAGCGGCGACGTATACGCAGTATTTT
abundance: -; j_gene: TRBJ2-5; d_gene: -; v_gene: TRBV7-9; CDR3aa: CASSPPGLDVLSNQETQYF; CDR3nt: TGTGCCAGCAGCCCACCGGGGCTAGATGTGTTAAGTAACCAAGAGACCCAGTACTTC
abundance: once; j_gene: TRBJ2-1; d_gene: -; v_gene: TRBV15; CDR3aa: CATSRTTGRVYNEQFF; CDR3nt: TGTGCCACCAGCAGAACGACAGGTAGGGTCTACAATGAGCAGTTCTTC
abundance: -; j_gene: TRBJ1-4; d_gene: -; v_gene: TRBV27; CDR3aa: CASSSPGLNEKLFF; CDR3nt: TGTGCCAGCAGTTCTCCGGGGCTAAATGAAAAACTGTTTTTT
abundance: -; j_gene: TRBJ2-7; d_gene: -; v_gene: TRBV10-3; CDR3aa: CAISDGLEQYF; CDR3nt: TGTGCCATCAGCGACGGACTAGAGCAGTACTTC
abundance: -; j_gene: TRBJ2-4; d_gene: -; v_gene: TRBV6-5; CDR3aa: CASSPGDIQYF; CDR3nt: TGTGCCAGCAGTCCAGGGGACATTCAGTACTTC
abundance: -; j_gene: TRBJ2-7; d_gene: TRBD1; v_gene: TRBV13; CDR3aa: CASSLPGQGSYEQYF; CDR3nt: TGTGCCAGCAGCTTACCGGGACAGGGTTCCTACGAGCAGTACTTC
abundance: -; j_gene: TRBJ1-2; d_gene: -; v_gene: TRBV6-1; CDR3aa: CASSESRQGNGYTF; CDR3nt: TGTGCCAGCAGTGAGAGTAGGCAGGGGAACGGCTACACCTTC
abundance: few; j_gene: TRBJ2-7; d_gene: -; v_gene: TRBV7-9; CDR3aa: CASSLELTYEQYF; CDR3nt: TGTGCCAGCAGCCTGGAACTTACCTACGAGCAGTACTTC
abundance: -; j_gene: TRBJ2-5; d_gene: -; v_gene: TRBV7-9; CDR3aa: CASSVQSSQETQYF; CDR3nt: TGTGCCAGCAGCGTTCAAAGCAGCCAAGAGACCCAGTACTTC
abundance: -; j_gene: TRBJ2-2; d_gene: TRBD2; v_gene: TRBV11-2; CDR3aa: CASSLRTSGRNTGELFF; CDR3nt: TGTGCCAGCAGCCTCCGGACTAGCGGGAGGAACACCGGGGAGCTGTTTTTT
abundance: -; j_gene: TRBJ2-7; d_gene: -; v_gene: TRBV4-3; CDR3aa: CASSQDLAPSYEQYF; CDR3nt: TGCGCCAGCAGCCAAGATCTAGCACCGAGCTACGAGCAGTACTTC
abundance: -; j_gene: TRBJ2-7; d_gene: -; v_gene: TRBV2; CDR3aa: CASSAGNEQYF; CDR3nt: TGTGCCAGCAGTGCAGGCAACGAGCAGTACTTC
abundance: -; j_gene: TRBJ2-5; d_gene: TRBD1; v_gene: TRBV9; CDR3aa: CASSVGSAGGETQYF; CDR3nt: TGTGCCAGCAGCGTAGGATCGGCAGGGGGAGAGACCCAGTACTTC
abundance: -; j_gene: TRBJ2-5; d_gene: TRBD2; v_gene: TRBV4-1; CDR3aa: CASSQGTSGRIQETQYF; CDR3nt: TGCGCCAGCAGCCAAGGGACTAGCGGGAGAATCCAAGAGACCCAGTACTTC
abundance: -; j_gene: TRBJ2-3; d_gene: TRBD2; v_gene: TRBV11-2; CDR3aa: CASSTRGLAGGDGTQYF; CDR3nt: TGTGCCAGCAGCACCCGTGGGCTAGCGGGGGGGGACGGTACGCAGTATTTT
abundance: -; j_gene: TRBJ2-6; d_gene: -; v_gene: TRBV7-3; CDR3aa: CASSFVGATSGANVLTF; CDR3nt: TGTGCCAGCAGCTTTGTGGGGGCAACCTCTGGGGCCAACGTCCTGACTTTC
abundance: -; j_gene: TRBJ2-5; d_gene: TRBD2; v_gene: TRBV27; CDR3aa: CASSLSWGGRETQYF; CDR3nt: TGTGCCAGCAGTTTAAGCTGGGGGGGTAGAGAGACCCAGTACTTC
abundance: -; j_gene: TRBJ1-2; d_gene: -; v_gene: TRBV11-2; CDR3aa: CASSPGYSANYGYTF; CDR3nt: TGTGCCAGCAGCCCGGGTTACAGTGCTAACTATGGCTACACCTTC
abundance: -; j_gene: TRBJ2-1; d_gene: -; v_gene: TRBV29-1; CDR3aa: CSVDGSPWNEQFF; CDR3nt: TGCAGCGTTGACGGGTCCCCTTGGAATGAGCAGTTCTTC
abundance: -; j_gene: TRBJ2-6; d_gene: -; v_gene: TRBV19; CDR3aa: CASTDRKAGANVLTF; CDR3nt: TGTGCCAGTACCGACAGGAAAGCTGGGGCCAACGTCCTGACTTTC
abundance: -; j_gene: TRBJ2-5; d_gene: TRBD1; v_gene: TRBV9; CDR3aa: CASSVAGQGRRETQYF; CDR3nt: TGTGCCAGCAGCGTAGCTGGACAGGGGAGGAGGGAGACCCAGTACTTC
abundance: -; j_gene: TRBJ2-5; d_gene: -; v_gene: TRBV21-1; CDR3aa: CASSKEQDWKTQYF; CDR3nt: TGTGCCAGCAGCAAAGAGCAGGACTGGAAGACCCAGTACTTC
abundance: -; j_gene: TRBJ1-1; d_gene: -; v_gene: TRBV27; CDR3aa: CASSFGTRNTEAFF; CDR3nt: TGTGCCAGCAGTTTTGGGACCAGGAACACTGAAGCTTTCTTT
abundance: once; j_gene: TRBJ2-7; d_gene: -; v_gene: TRBV13; CDR3aa: CASSDFGGLNEQYF; CDR3nt: TGTGCCAGCAGCGACTTTGGGGGGCTCAACGAGCAGTACTTC
abundance: -; j_gene: TRBJ1-1; d_gene: -; v_gene: TRBV19; CDR3aa: CASSPGNTEAFF; CDR3nt: TGTGCCAGTAGCCCCGGGAACACTGAAGCTTTCTTT